These T cell receptor beta chains were read from a single sample in a study of T cells in Graves' hyperthyroidism and ophthalmopathy. TCRdb re-derived calls from the multiplex PCR reads in MiXCR, one entry per CDR3 protein. The sample holds around 600,000 distinct CDR3 sequences, 12% to 15% seen once. Sequenced input: blood. These receptors originate from a young woman with Graves' ophthalmopathy. The CDR3 runs from the conserved cysteine through the conserved F or W. Fields, in order: CDR3 protein, CDR3 DNA, J gene, clone size, V gene, D gene. D genes are given only for firm matches. Rows give clone size only sometimes, using once, few, many, or a class for an expanded clone.

CDR3aa: CASSPLDRGETQYF
CDR3nt: TGTGCCAGCAGTCCACTGGACAGGGGTGAGACCCAGTACTTC
j_gene: TRBJ2-5
abundance: many
v_gene: TRBV28
d_gene: TRBD1

CDR3aa: CAWKGQGSSPLHF
CDR3nt: TGTGCCTGGAAGGGACAGGGATCCTCACCCCTCCACTTT
j_gene: TRBJ1-6
abundance: many
v_gene: TRBV30
d_gene: TRBD1

CDR3aa: CASSLTSGRAGTDTQYF
CDR3nt: TGTGCCAGCAGCTTGACTAGCGGGAGGGCCGGCACAGATACGCAGTATTTT
j_gene: TRBJ2-3
abundance: many
v_gene: TRBV7-9
d_gene: TRBD2

CDR3aa: CAISGPQGYEQFF
CDR3nt: TGTGCCATCAGCGGCCCCCAGGGGTATGAGCAGTTCTTC
j_gene: TRBJ2-1
abundance: NA
v_gene: TRBV10-3
d_gene: NA

CDR3aa: CASSFRDRGYNEQFF
CDR3nt: TGTGCCAGCAGCTTCCGGGACAGGGGCTACAATGAGCAGTTCTTC
j_gene: TRBJ2-1
abundance: many
v_gene: TRBV11-2
d_gene: TRBD1

CDR3aa: CASSEFGRAYEQYF
CDR3nt: TGTGCCAGCAGTGAATTCGGTAGAGCCTACGAGCAGTACTTC
j_gene: TRBJ2-7
abundance: many
v_gene: TRBV6-1
d_gene: NA

CDR3aa: CAWTSTGNYGYTF
CDR3nt: TGTGCCTGGACCTCGACAGGGAACTATGGCTACACCTTC
j_gene: TRBJ1-2
abundance: many
v_gene: TRBV30
d_gene: TRBD1

CDR3aa: CASSEQGAYGYTF
CDR3nt: TGTGCCAGCAGTGAGCAGGGCGCCTATGGCTACACCTTC
j_gene: TRBJ1-2
abundance: many
v_gene: TRBV2
d_gene: NA

CDR3aa: CASSPRSGASDQPQHF
CDR3nt: TGTGCCAGCAGCCCACGATCAGGGGCATCGGATCAGCCCCAGCATTTT
j_gene: TRBJ1-5
abundance: NA
v_gene: TRBV7-8
d_gene: NA

CDR3aa: CASSMKSSYEQYF
CDR3nt: TGTGCCAGTAGTATGAAAAGCTCCTACGAGCAGTACTTC
j_gene: TRBJ2-7
abundance: few
v_gene: TRBV19
d_gene: NA

CDR3aa: CAWSVGPRGEQFF
CDR3nt: TGTGCCTGGAGTGTAGGCCCGAGGGGTGAGCAGTTCTTC
j_gene: TRBJ2-1
abundance: few
v_gene: TRBV30
d_gene: NA

CDR3aa: CASREGLGNIQYF
CDR3nt: TGTGCCAGCAGGGAAGGCCTTGGGAACATTCAGTACTTC
j_gene: TRBJ2-4
abundance: many
v_gene: TRBV28
d_gene: NA

CDR3aa: CASSPSAGWTEAFF
CDR3nt: TGTGCCAGCAGCCCCAGTGCCGGTTGGACTGAAGCTTTCTTT
j_gene: TRBJ1-1
abundance: many
v_gene: TRBV7-3
d_gene: NA

CDR3aa: CASATSTGGYEQYF
CDR3nt: TGTGCTAGTGCCACCTCGACAGGGGGCTACGAGCAGTACTTC
j_gene: TRBJ2-7
abundance: many
v_gene: TRBV12-5
d_gene: TRBD1

CDR3aa: CASSSRQGHNGQFF
CDR3nt: TGTGCCAGCAGTTCGCGACAGGGGCATAATGGGCAGTTCTTC
j_gene: TRBJ2-1
abundance: once
v_gene: TRBV6-2/TRBV6-3
d_gene: TRBD1

CDR3aa: CASSFWAETQYF
CDR3nt: TGTGCCAGCAGCTTTTGGGCAGAGACCCAGTACTTC
j_gene: TRBJ2-5
abundance: NA
v_gene: TRBV11-2
d_gene: NA

CDR3aa: CASSQGGDGSYEQYF
CDR3nt: TGTGCCAGCAGCCAAGGAGGGGACGGGTCCTACGAGCAGTACTTC
j_gene: TRBJ2-7
abundance: many
v_gene: TRBV7-9
d_gene: NA

CDR3aa: CASRRDRPREKLFF
CDR3nt: TGTGCCAGCAGACGGGACCGACCTCGCGAAAAACTGTTTTTT
j_gene: TRBJ1-4
abundance: few
v_gene: TRBV6-2/TRBV6-3
d_gene: NA

CDR3aa: CASSLGAGGLYNEQFF
CDR3nt: TGTGCCAGCAGCTTAGGAGCGGGAGGGCTCTACAATGAGCAGTTCTTC
j_gene: TRBJ2-1
abundance: many
v_gene: TRBV28
d_gene: TRBD2

CDR3aa: CASSLDRGTSGRIAYEQYF
CDR3nt: TGTGCCAGCAGCTTAGATCGGGGGACTAGCGGGAGAATTGCCTACGAGCAGTACTTC
j_gene: TRBJ2-7
abundance: few
v_gene: TRBV11-3
d_gene: TRBD2

CDR3aa: CASSTRLAVNTGELFF
CDR3nt: TGTGCCAGTAGTACCAGACTAGCGGTGAACACCGGGGAGCTGTTTTTT
j_gene: TRBJ2-2
abundance: NA
v_gene: TRBV19
d_gene: TRBD2

CDR3aa: CASSGRGGAGYGYTF
CDR3nt: TGTGCCAGCAGCGGTCGGGGGGGAGCGGGCTATGGCTACACCTTC
j_gene: TRBJ1-2
abundance: many
v_gene: TRBV9
d_gene: NA